This T cell receptor beta chain was retrieved from a study of Tregs in tolerant kidney transplant recipients. Method: immunoSEQ multiplex PCR; TCRdb's copy keeps in-frame clones and lacks some. In the table there are 100,000 to 120,000 clones, 90% of which are singletons. Germline CDR1 is LNHDA and CDR2 is SQIVND (reference sequence). There are 15 residues in the CDR3. J gave up 7 bases and V 5 bases, and 12 bases lay outside the gene matches. This clone was picked up one time. The chain links TRBV19 to TRBJ2-3; 7 positions agree with TRBD2. The receptor was derived from a human donor who received a combined kidney and bone marrow transplant. The material was CD4+ T cells from blood, obtained before the transplant. The CDR3 is CASSALGRETHTQYF. The DNA of the CDR3 is TGTGCCAGTAGTGCCCTCGGGCGGGAGACACATACGCAGTATTTT. Full variable domain (rest looked up from reference TRBV19 and TRBJ2-3): DGGITQSPKYLFRKEGQNVTLSCEQNLNHDAMYWYRQDPGQGLRLIYYSQIVNDFQKGDIAEGYSVSREKKESFPLTVTSAQKNPTAFYLCASSALGRETHTQYFGPGTRLTVL.